This TCR beta chain was captured by sequencing in a study of shared clonotypes between healthy human individuals (dated by TCRdb to the early 2020s). Study-level background: The cohort included a few men and a couple of women between 18 and 49 years of age. To increase sequencing depth and limit assay-specific biases, different laboratories used diverse techniques to prepare libraries and sequence TCR repertoires. For each donor, three plates each were used for CD4 naive and CD4 memory, two plates were used for CD8 naive, and one plate was used for CD8 memory. To estimate repertoire size and how much clonotypes are shared between individuals, the study performed deep sequencing of blood TCR repertoires from a few healthy adults. Per donor, leukapheresis produced somewhere between about 0.94 and 9.5 billion PBMCs.

TCR CDR3 regions were amplified from genomic DNA by multiplex PCR using the deep immunoSEQ assay. Extracted genomic DNA from each cell subset was distributed evenly across all wells of several immunoSEQ 96-well plates, and each plate was treated as a replicate. For sorted subsets, approximately 190 ng genomic DNA, equal to some 30,000 T cell genomes, was loaded into each replicate PCR. Purified libraries were quantified with a Qubit 3.0 fluorometer, sized on a Bioanalyzer 2100, and re-quantified with the KAPA Library Quantification kit. Every immunoSEQ 96-well plate was sequenced on a dedicated single-read 150-cycle Illumina NextSeq 550 flow cell. Per the original workflow: The immunoSEQ output contained only junctional sequences without quality scores, so filtering could not match that applied to full-length reads. To assign V/J genes and CDR3, sequences were annotated against IMGT germline references using PyIR, a Python wrapper for IgBLAST v1.9. Any read was removed if the V/J assignment was weak (E-value above 1e-6), the CDR3 was missing, or the read contained stop codons, out-of-frame junctions, or ambiguous translated residues. V3J clonotypes were defined as sequences sharing an identical inferred V gene, J gene, and CDR3 amino acid sequence. The percentage overlap between two repertoires was calculated by dividing the number of shared unique clonotypes by the size of the smaller repertoire. Repertoire richness was assessed with RTK rarefaction, the Chao1 estimator, and Recon v2.1 estimates of unobserved clonotypes. For all TCRbeta clonotypes obtained by the gDNA method from four donors, generation probabilities were computed with OLGA. TCRdb obtained this table from immuneACCESS and retained in-frame rearrangements with V and J assigned. These tables miss some clones; where compared with another copy, unresolved V genes account for less than half of the shortfall, and the remainder is unexplained. The V and J calls and clone size were taken over from that table, and D and trimming were inferred from the DNA. In this sample the table shows 2 million to 2.5 million clones, 80% to 95% of which occur a single time. Around 0.38% of the sample is taken by the ten largest.

V is reduced by 0 bases and J by 4 bases, leaving a spacing of 11 bases between them. The CDR3 runs 15 amino acids, cysteine and phenylalanine included. Only the CDR3 DNA stays, 45 bases, in frame from base 1. The germline V gene encodes CDR1 SGHRS and CDR2 YFSETQ. In the case of this clone: The clone's antigen remains unknown. No qualities accompany the bases; no much larger clone lies one base away.

Summary of the overall study and its limitations: Sampling was restricted to blood, and TCR repertoires in tissues likely differ from the TCR repertoires found in blood. Estimated clonotype richness was generally larger for naive than for memory subsets. Across a handful of donors, about 4.5% of naive CD4, approximately 3.5% of naive CD8, around 2.5% of memory CD4, and over 0.35% of memory CD8 clonotypes were shared. Pairwise subsampling indicated that sequencing depth was expected to affect the degree of clonotype sharing among donors. Compared with non-shared clonotypes, clonotypes shared by all four sorted-subset donors had higher generation probabilities. Incomplete sequencing was indicated by rarefaction of sorted-subset datasets, despite the large sequencing depth. The genetic and exposure-history diversity represented was limited by the small number of donors.

Healthy HIV-negative adults with no recently reported acute infections or vaccinations were included as donors. Only Caucasian adults living in Nashville, Tennessee, USA were represented among the donors. CD4+ T cells were enriched through magnetic negative selection, after which naive cells were positively selected on CD45RA and the remaining negative fraction served as the memory subset. Blood was collected by leukapheresis, and PBMCs were isolated by Ficoll-Histopaque density gradient centrifugation and then cryopreserved in liquid nitrogen vapor phase. Purity and quantity of every magnetically sorted T cell population were checked by analytical flow cytometry. Each sorted fraction had its genomic DNA isolated and then quantified by UV absorbance on a Nanodrop 2000c.

Sequences were obtained from naive CD4+ T cells from PBMCs. The meaning of the sample's cell subset or site label: CD45RA+ positively selected. The TCR originated in a man between 18 and 29 years old in good health. Some clones in this sample may be carry-over from other donors' samples. This receptor chain uses TRBV5-1 and TRBJ2-1; the D segment cannot be called with confidence. The CDR3 region: CASSLGLVAYNEQFF. The DNA sequence is TGCGCCAGCAGCTTGGGCCTAGTGGCGTACAATGAGCAGTTCTTC.